Listed below are T cell receptor beta chains from one sample, sequenced in a study of CD8 T cells in ankylosing spondylitis. TCRdb called the 5' RACE reads again in MiXCR, with one record for every CDR3 protein. The repertoire consists of under 150,000 distinct CDR3 sequences, with approximately 9.9% occurring once and the leading ten covering about 3.3%. The sequenced material came from blood, either unsorted or a sorted T cell fraction (not recorded which). The receptors here all came from a male donor with ankylosing spondylitis or in good health (not recorded which). Each CDR3 is given with its conserved first and last residue. The order of the fields is J gene, D gene, clone size, V gene, CDR3 protein, CDR3 DNA. A D gene is named only where the DNA matches it firmly. Clone sizes are given selectively: once, few, many, or a class where the clone is expanded.

J gene: TRBJ2-1
D gene: TRBD2
clone size: many
V gene: TRBV16
CDR3 protein: CASSQSGRYNEQFF
CDR3 DNA: TGTGCCAGCAGCCAGAGCGGGAGGTACAATGAGCAGTTCTTC

J gene: TRBJ1-5
D gene: NA
clone size: many
V gene: TRBV3-1
CDR3 protein: CASSQAGFDQPQHF
CDR3 DNA: TGTGCCAGCAGCCAAGCGGGATTTGATCAGCCCCAGCATTTT

J gene: TRBJ2-1
D gene: NA
clone size: many
V gene: TRBV20-1
CDR3 protein: CSARDSQTRYNEQFF
CDR3 DNA: TGCAGTGCTAGAGACTCACAGACACGATACAATGAGCAGTTCTTC

J gene: TRBJ1-6
D gene: TRBD1
clone size: many
V gene: TRBV20-1
CDR3 protein: CSARPGQYNSPLHF
CDR3 DNA: TGCAGTGCTAGGCCGGGACAGTATAATTCACCCCTCCACTTT

J gene: TRBJ2-3
D gene: NA
clone size: NA
V gene: TRBV7-6
CDR3 protein: CASSHPASDTQYF
CDR3 DNA: TGTGCCAGCAGCCATCCCGCTTCAGATACGCAGTATTTT

J gene: TRBJ2-5
D gene: NA
clone size: many
V gene: TRBV5-1
CDR3 protein: CASSLSAAETQYF
CDR3 DNA: TGCGCCAGCAGCTTGTCGGCCGCGGAGACCCAGTACTTC

J gene: TRBJ1-2
D gene: TRBD1
clone size: many
V gene: TRBV15
CDR3 protein: CATLSGGDGYTF
CDR3 DNA: TGTGCCACCCTCTCAGGGGGCGATGGCTACACCTTC

J gene: TRBJ2-7
D gene: TRBD2
clone size: many
V gene: TRBV6-1
CDR3 protein: CASKPTSGSGEQYF
CDR3 DNA: TGTGCCAGCAAGCCGACTAGCGGGAGTGGCGAGCAGTACTTC

J gene: TRBJ2-1
D gene: TRBD2
clone size: many
V gene: TRBV6-5
CDR3 protein: CASSPRQREQGEQFF
CDR3 DNA: TGTGCCAGCAGTCCTCGACAGCGGGAGCAAGGTGAGCAGTTCTTC

J gene: TRBJ2-5
D gene: NA
clone size: many
V gene: TRBV20-1
CDR3 protein: CSARDTGTPETQYF
CDR3 DNA: TGCAGTGCTAGAGATACAGGGACTCCGGAGACCCAGTACTTC

J gene: TRBJ2-3
D gene: TRBD2
clone size: many
V gene: TRBV12-3/TRBV12-4
CDR3 protein: CASRLAGVRGTQYF
CDR3 DNA: TGTGCCAGCAGACTAGCGGGAGTTCGAGGTACGCAGTATTTT

J gene: TRBJ2-2
D gene: NA
clone size: NA
V gene: TRBV7-2
CDR3 protein: CASSQNRFGGELFF
CDR3 DNA: TGTGCCAGCAGCCAGAACAGATTTGGCGGGGAGCTGTTTTTT

J gene: TRBJ2-2
D gene: NA
clone size: many
V gene: TRBV5-6
CDR3 protein: CASSLGTLGDTGELFF
CDR3 DNA: TGTGCCAGCAGCTTGGGCACATTAGGGGACACCGGGGAGCTGTTTTTT

J gene: TRBJ2-1
D gene: NA
clone size: many
V gene: TRBV27
CDR3 protein: CASSLSIRGAYNEQFF
CDR3 DNA: TGTGCCAGCAGTTTATCGATTCGAGGGGCCTACAATGAGCAGTTCTTC

J gene: TRBJ2-3
D gene: NA
clone size: many
V gene: TRBV5-1
CDR3 protein: CASSLGDNGLGTDTQYF
CDR3 DNA: TGCGCCAGCAGCTTGGGGGACAACGGACTAGGCACAGATACGCAGTATTTT

J gene: TRBJ2-5
D gene: NA
clone size: NA
V gene: TRBV6-1
CDR3 protein: CASSEESANQETQYF
CDR3 DNA: TGTGCCAGCAGTGAAGAGAGCGCCAACCAAGAGACCCAGTACTTC

J gene: TRBJ2-4
D gene: NA
clone size: NA
V gene: TRBV11-2
CDR3 protein: CASSLISGNLNIENIQYF
CDR3 DNA: TGTGCCAGCAGCTTAATCTCAGGGAATCTTAATATTGAAAACATTCAGTACTTC

J gene: TRBJ2-3
D gene: NA
clone size: many
V gene: TRBV7-9
CDR3 protein: CASSLDRPDTQYF
CDR3 DNA: TGTGCCAGCAGCTTGGACCGGCCAGATACGCAGTATTTT

J gene: TRBJ2-3
D gene: TRBD2
clone size: many
V gene: TRBV20-1
CDR3 protein: CSAVLAGVGWDTQYF
CDR3 DNA: TGCAGTGCAGTACTAGCGGGAGTTGGTTGGGATACGCAGTATTTT

J gene: TRBJ1-2
D gene: NA
clone size: many
V gene: TRBV12-3/TRBV12-4
CDR3 protein: CASSFRLTDARGYTF
CDR3 DNA: TGTGCCAGCAGTTTTAGGCTGACAGACGCTCGGGGCTACACCTTC

J gene: TRBJ2-7
D gene: NA
clone size: NA
V gene: TRBV7-9
CDR3 protein: CASSIGQSYEQYF
CDR3 DNA: TGTGCCAGCAGCATCGGACAATCCTACGAGCAGTACTTC